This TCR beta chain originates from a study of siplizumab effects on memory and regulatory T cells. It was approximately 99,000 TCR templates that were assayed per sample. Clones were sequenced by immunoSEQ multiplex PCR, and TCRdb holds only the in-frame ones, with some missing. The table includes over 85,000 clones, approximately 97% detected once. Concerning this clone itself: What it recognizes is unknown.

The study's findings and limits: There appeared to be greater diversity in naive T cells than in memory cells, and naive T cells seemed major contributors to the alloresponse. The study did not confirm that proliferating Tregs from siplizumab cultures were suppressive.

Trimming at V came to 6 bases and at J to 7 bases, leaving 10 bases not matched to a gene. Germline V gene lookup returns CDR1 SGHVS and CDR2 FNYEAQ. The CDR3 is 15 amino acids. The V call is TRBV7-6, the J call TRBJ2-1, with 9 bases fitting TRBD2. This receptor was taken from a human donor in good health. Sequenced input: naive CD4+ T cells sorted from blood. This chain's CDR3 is CASSRGLAAGNEQFF. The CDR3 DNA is TGTGCCAGCAGTCGGGGACTAGCCGCGGGGAATGAGCAGTTCTTC. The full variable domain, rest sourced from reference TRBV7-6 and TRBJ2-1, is GAGVSQSPRYKVTKRGQDVALRCDPISGHVSLYWYRQALGQGPEFLTYFNYEAQQDKSGLPNDRFSAERPEGSISTLTIQRTEQRDSAMYRCASSRGLAAGNEQFFGPGTRLTVL.